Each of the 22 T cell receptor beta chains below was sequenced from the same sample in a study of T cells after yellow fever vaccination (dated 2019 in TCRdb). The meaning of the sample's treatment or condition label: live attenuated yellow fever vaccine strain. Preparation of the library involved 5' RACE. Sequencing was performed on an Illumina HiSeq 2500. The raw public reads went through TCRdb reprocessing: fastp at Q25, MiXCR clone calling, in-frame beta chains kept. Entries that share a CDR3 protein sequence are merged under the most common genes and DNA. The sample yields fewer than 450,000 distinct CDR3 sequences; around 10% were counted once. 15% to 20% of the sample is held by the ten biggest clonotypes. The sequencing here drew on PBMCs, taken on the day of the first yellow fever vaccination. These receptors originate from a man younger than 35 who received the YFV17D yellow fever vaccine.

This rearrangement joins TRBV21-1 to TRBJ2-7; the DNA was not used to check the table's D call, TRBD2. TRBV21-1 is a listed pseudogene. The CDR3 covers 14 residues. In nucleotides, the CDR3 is TGTGCCAGCAGGACTAGCGGGGGATGCTACGAGCAGTACGTC. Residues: CASRTSGGCYEQYV.

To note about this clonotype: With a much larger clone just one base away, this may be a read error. CDR3 protein: CASSWGGSNQPQHF. The DNA for the CDR3 is TGTGCCAGCAGTTGGGGGGGAAGCAATCAGCCCCAGCATTTT. This chain connects TRBV6-2 or TRBV6-3 to TRBJ1-5, with D possibly matching TRBD1 (5 bases). The CDR3 length is 14 residues. Germline V gene lookup returns CDR1 MNHEY and CDR2 SVGEGT. V lost 4 bases and J 1 base, leaving 8 bases between the germline ends.

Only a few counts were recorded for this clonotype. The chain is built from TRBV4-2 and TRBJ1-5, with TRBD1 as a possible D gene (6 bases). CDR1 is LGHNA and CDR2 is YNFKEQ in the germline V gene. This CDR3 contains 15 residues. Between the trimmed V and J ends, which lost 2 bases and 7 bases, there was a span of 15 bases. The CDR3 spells CASSQSIGGGQPQHF. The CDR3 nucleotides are TGTGCCAGCAGCCAATCCATAGGGGGAGGCCAGCCCCAGCATTTT.

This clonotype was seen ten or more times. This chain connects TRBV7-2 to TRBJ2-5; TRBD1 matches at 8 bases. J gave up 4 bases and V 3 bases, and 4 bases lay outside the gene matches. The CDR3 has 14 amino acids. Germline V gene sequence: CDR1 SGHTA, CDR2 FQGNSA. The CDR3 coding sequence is TGTGCCAGCAGCTTCCAGGGGGCGGGAGAGACCCAGTACTTC. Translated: CASSFQGAGETQYF.

In nucleotides, the CDR3 is TGTGCCAGCAGCTTTGACAGCAGGGGCTACACCTTC. Protein sequence: CASSFDSRGYTF. J is TRBJ1-2 and V is TRBV7-9; tentatively, D is TRBD1 (5 bases). This CDR3 region has 12 residues. V dropped 3 bases and J dropped 8 bases, with 10 bases sitting between them. Per the germline V gene, CDR1 is SEHNR and CDR2 is FQNEAQ (reference sequence).

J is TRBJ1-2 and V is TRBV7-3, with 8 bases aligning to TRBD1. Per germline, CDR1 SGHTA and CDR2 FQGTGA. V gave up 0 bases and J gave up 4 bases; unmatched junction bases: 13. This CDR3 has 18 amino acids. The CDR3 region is CASSLTHPFDRGSYGYTF. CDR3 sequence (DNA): TGTGCCAGCAGCTTAACCCATCCCTTCGACAGGGGATCCTATGGCTACACCTTC.

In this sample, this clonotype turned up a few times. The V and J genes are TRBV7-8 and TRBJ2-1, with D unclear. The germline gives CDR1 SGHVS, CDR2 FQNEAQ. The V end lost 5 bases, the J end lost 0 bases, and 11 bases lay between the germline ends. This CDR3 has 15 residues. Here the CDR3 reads CASSMDPASYNEQFF. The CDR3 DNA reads TGTGCCAGCAGCATGGACCCGGCCTCCTACAATGAGCAGTTCTTC.

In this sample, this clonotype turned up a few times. The CDR3 protein is CSAPPRGTGELFF. CDR3 bases: TGCAGTGCTCCACCTAGGGGCACCGGGGAGCTGTTTTTT. The V and J genes are TRBV20-1 and TRBJ2-2, with D perhaps matching TRBD1 (5 bases). Between the trimmed V and J ends, which lost 5 bases and 4 bases, there was a span of 11 bases. The CDR3 consists of 13 residues. In germline, CDR1 is DFQATT, CDR2 SNEGSKA (reference sequence).

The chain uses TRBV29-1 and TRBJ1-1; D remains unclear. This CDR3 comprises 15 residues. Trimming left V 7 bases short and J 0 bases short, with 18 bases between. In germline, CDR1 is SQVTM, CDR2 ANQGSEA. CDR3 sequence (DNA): TGCAGCGCCGGGTCGGGGTGGGGTATGAACACTGAAGCTTTCTTT. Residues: CSAGSGWGMNTEAFF.

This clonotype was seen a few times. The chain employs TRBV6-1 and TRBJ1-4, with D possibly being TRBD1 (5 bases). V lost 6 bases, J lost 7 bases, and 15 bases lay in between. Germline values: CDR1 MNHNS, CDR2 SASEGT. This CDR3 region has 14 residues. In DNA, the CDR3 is TGTGCCAGCAGCCTGACAGCAGTTAGTGAAAAACTGTTTTTT. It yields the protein CASSLTAVSEKLFF.

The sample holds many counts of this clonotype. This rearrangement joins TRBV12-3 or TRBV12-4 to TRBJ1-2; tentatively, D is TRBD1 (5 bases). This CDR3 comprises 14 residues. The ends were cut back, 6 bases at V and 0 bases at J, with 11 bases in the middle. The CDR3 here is CASSDRVSNYGYTF. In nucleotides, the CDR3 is TGTGCCAGCAGCGACAGAGTGTCTAACTATGGCTACACCTTC.

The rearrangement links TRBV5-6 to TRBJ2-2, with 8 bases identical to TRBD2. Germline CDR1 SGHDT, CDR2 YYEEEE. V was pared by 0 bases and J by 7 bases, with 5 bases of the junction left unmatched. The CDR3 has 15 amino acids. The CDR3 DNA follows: TGTGCCAGCAGCTTGGGGCGGGGGGTCATCGGGGAGCTGTTTTTT. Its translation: CASSLGRGVIGELFF.

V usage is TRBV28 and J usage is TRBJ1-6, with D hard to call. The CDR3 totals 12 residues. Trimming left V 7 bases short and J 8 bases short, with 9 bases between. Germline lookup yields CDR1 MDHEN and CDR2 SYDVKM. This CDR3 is CASTLGYSPLHF. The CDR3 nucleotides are TGTGCCAGCACATTAGGTTATTCACCCCTCCACTTT.

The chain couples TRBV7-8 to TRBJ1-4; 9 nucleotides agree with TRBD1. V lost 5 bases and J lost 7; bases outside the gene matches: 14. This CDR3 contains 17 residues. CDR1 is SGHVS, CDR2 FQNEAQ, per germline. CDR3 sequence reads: CASSLRGGDREGEKLFF. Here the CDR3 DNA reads TGTGCCAGCAGCCTCCGAGGGGGGGACAGGGAAGGTGAAAAACTGTTTTTT.

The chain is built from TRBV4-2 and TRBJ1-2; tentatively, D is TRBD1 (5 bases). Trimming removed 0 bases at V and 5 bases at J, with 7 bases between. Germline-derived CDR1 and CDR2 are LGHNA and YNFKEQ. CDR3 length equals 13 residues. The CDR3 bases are TGTGCCAGCAGCCAAGAACAGGATTATGGCTACACCTTC. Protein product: CASSQEQDYGYTF.

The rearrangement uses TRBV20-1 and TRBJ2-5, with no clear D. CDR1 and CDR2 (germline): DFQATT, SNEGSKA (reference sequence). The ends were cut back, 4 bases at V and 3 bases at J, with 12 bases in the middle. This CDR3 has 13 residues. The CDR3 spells CSATYPKKETQYF. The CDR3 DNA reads TGCAGTGCTACATACCCTAAAAAAGAGACCCAGTACTTC.

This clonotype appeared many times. CDR3 in DNA: TGCGCCAGCAGCCAAGATGGAACGGGCTGGACGCGCCACTCTGGAAACACCATATATTTT. As protein: CASSQDGTGWTRHSGNTIYF. The chain has TRBV4-3 and TRBJ1-3, with no clear D. This CDR3 comprises 20 residues. Germline V gene lookup returns CDR1 LGHNA and CDR2 YSLEER. V gave up 0 bases and J gave up 0 bases, with 21 bases separating them.

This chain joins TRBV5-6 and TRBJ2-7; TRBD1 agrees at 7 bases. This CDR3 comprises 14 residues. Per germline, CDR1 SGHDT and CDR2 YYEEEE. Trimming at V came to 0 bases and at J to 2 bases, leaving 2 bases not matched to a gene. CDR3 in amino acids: CASSLEQGTYEQYV. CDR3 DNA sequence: TGTGCCAGCAGCTTGGAACAGGGGACCTACGAGCAGTACGTC.

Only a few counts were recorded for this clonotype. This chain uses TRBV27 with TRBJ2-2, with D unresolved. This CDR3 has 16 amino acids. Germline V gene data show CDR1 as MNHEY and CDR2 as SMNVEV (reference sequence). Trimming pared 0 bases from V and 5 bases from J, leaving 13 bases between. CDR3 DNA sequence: TGTGCCAGCAGTTTATCGAGATCGATTCCAACCGGGGAGCTGTTTTTT. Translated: CASSLSRSIPTGELFF.

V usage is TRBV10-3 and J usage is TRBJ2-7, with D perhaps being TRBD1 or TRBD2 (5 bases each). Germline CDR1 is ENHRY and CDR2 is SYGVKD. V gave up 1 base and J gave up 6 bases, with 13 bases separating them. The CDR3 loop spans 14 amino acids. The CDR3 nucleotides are TGTGCCATCAGTGAGTGGAAAGGGACGACCGAGCAGTACTTC. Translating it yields CAISEWKGTTEQYF.

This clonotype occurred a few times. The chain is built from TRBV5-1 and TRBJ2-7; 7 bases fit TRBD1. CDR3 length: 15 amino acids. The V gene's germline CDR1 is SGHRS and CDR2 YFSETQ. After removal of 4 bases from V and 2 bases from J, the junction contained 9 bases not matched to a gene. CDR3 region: CASSPTRDSAYEQYF. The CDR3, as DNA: TGCGCCAGCAGCCCAACCCGGGACAGCGCCTACGAGCAGTACTTC. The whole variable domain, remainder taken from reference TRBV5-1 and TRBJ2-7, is KAGVTQTPRYLIKTRGQQVTLSCSPISGHRSVSWYQQTPGQGLQFLFEYFSETQRNKGNFPGRFSGRQFSNSRSEMNVSTLELGDSALYLCASSPTRDSAYEQYFGPGTRLTVT.

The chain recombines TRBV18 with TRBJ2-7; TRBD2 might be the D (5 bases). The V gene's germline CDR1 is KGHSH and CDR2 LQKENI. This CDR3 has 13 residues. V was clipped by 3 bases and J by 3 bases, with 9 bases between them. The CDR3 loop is CASSPEDYYEQYV. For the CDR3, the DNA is TGTGCCAGCTCACCGGAAGACTACTACGAGCAGTACGTC.